Below are 20 T cell receptor beta chains sequenced from a single sample in a study of blood T cells in healthy people across ages. Next came a second PCR, run for about 7 to 12 cycles, which used a sample-barcoded 5' primer along with a J-beta primer mix. A single record per CDR3 protein comes from TCRdb applying MiXCR to the 5' RACE reads. Of about 640,000 distinct CDR3 sequences listed, around 54% are singletons. The sequencing input was blood. The receptors stem from a man in his fifties or sixties in good health.

This clonotype showed up many times. The rearrangement joins TRBV6-2 or TRBV6-3 to TRBJ2-1, with 12 bases identical to TRBD2. V shed 6 bases, J shed 7 bases, and the junction held 10 bases outside the gene matches. The CDR3 spans 16 residues. Germline V gene lookup returns CDR1 MNHEY and CDR2 SVGEGT. The CDR3 loop is CASRTPLAGGQNEQFF. In nucleotides, the CDR3 is TGTGCCAGCAGGACCCCTCTAGCGGGGGGGCAGAATGAGCAGTTCTTC.

The rearrangement uses TRBV3-1 and TRBJ2-5; D gene ambiguous. Trimming cost V 5 bases and J 0 bases, with 10 bases left between them. Germline values: CDR1 LGHDT, CDR2 YNNKEL (reference sequence). The CDR3 is 14 amino acids. CDR3 in amino acids: CASSSRHNQETQYF. The CDR3, as DNA: TGTGCCAGCAGCTCCCGACACAACCAAGAGACCCAGTACTTC.

The genes are TRBV4-2 and TRBJ2-7; TRBD1 matches 7 bases. V trimming: 2 bases; J trimming: 3 bases; junction bases outside the gene matches: 10. The CDR3 is 16 residues long. In germline, CDR1 is LGHNA, CDR2 YNFKEQ. The CDR3 loop is CASSQNPRDSFYEQYF. CDR3 nucleotide sequence: TGTGCCAGCAGCCAAAACCCACGGGACAGCTTCTACGAGCAGTACTTC.

This sequence joins TRBV11-2 and TRBJ1-2, with 8 bases that match TRBD1. The CDR3 runs 15 residues. Germline V gene data show CDR1 as SGHAT and CDR2 as FQNNGV. V lost 5 bases and J lost 4; bases outside the gene matches: 9. The CDR3 DNA is TGTGCCAGCAGCCCAACCCTAGGACAGGGCTATGGCTACACCTTC. Its translation: CASSPTLGQGYGYTF.

The genes are TRBV20-1 and TRBJ1-6, with 8 bases identical to TRBD1. Germline V gene data show CDR1 as DFQATT and CDR2 as SNEGSKA (reference sequence). The V segment lost 6 bases and the J segment 8 bases; nucleotides outside the gene matches: 15. This CDR3 has 16 residues. The CDR3 loop reads CSAPDSRGPGDSPLHF. For the CDR3, the DNA is TGCAGTGCGCCTGACAGCAGGGGGCCCGGGGATTCACCCCTCCACTTT.

The J gene is TRBJ2-4, the V gene TRBV29-1, with 8 bases aligning to TRBD2. The J call is uncertain, as TRBJ2-7 better fits the DNA end. The CDR3 runs to 12 residues. The germline V gene has CDR1 SQVTM and CDR2 ANQGSEA. In DNA form, the CDR3 reads TGCAGCGGCCCTGGAGCGGGAGTCGAGCAGTACTTC. Amino acid sequence: CSGPGAGVEQYF.

The rearrangement links TRBV7-8 to TRBJ2-7, with D tentatively TRBD2 (5 bases). The CDR3 spans 15 residues. The V end lost 5 bases, the J end lost 0 bases, and 14 bases lay between the germline ends. The germline V gene has CDR1 SGHVS and CDR2 FQNEAQ. The CDR3 loop is CASSLEARSSYEQYF. CDR3 coding DNA: TGTGCCAGCAGCCTGGAGGCACGGAGCTCCTACGAGCAGTACTTC. The full variable domain, in which reference TRBV7-8 and TRBJ2-7 provide the parts outside the CDR3, is GAGVSQSPRYKVAKRGQDVALRCDPISGHVSLFWYQQALGQGPEFLTYFQNEAQLDKSGLPSDRFFAERPEGSVSTLKIQRTQQEDSAVYLCASSLEARSSYEQYFGPGTRLTVT.

This sequence joins TRBV7-2 and TRBJ2-3; possibly TRBD1 for D (5 bases). Trimming cost V 5 bases and J 6 bases, with 15 bases left between them. The CDR3 totals 14 residues. Germline CDR1 SGHTA, CDR2 FQGNSA. CDR3 bases: TGTGCCAGCAGCCTAGTGGGGCCTATGGATACGCAGTATTTT. Translation: CASSLVGPMDTQYF.

The chain is built from TRBV25-1 and TRBJ2-5, with D tentatively TRBD1 (6 bases). The J call may be in error: the DNA end matches TRBJ2-7 better. In germline, CDR1 is MGHDK, CDR2 SYGVNS. The CDR3 loop spans 15 amino acids. In DNA form, the CDR3 reads TGTGCCAGCAGTGACCCAGGGGTAAGGGTCTACGAGCAGTACTTC. Translation: CASSDPGVRVYEQYF.

The chain carries TRBV20-1 and TRBJ2-3; 8 positions match TRBD2. The CDR3 has 13 residues. Per germline, CDR1 DFQATT and CDR2 SNEGSKA (reference sequence). The CDR3 nucleotides are TGCAGCGTAACTAGCGGTGCCACAGATACGCAGTATTTT. Translation gives CSVTSGATDTQYF.

This clonotype turned up a few times. J is TRBJ2-1 and V is TRBV12-3 or TRBV12-4; D not resolved. V lost 2 bases, J lost 7 bases, and 12 bases lay in between. The CDR3 runs 14 residues. The CDR3 sequence is CASSLMALGNEQFF. The CDR3 region has the DNA TGTGCCAGCAGTTTAATGGCCCTCGGGAATGAGCAGTTCTTC.

The genes are TRBV3-1 and TRBJ1-2; the D is unclear. The CDR3 runs 12 residues. V lost 3 bases and J 3 bases, leaving 5 bases between the germline ends. Germline V gene data show CDR1 as LGHDT and CDR2 as YNNKEL (reference sequence). The CDR3, as DNA: TGTGCCAGCAGCCAGTCGGACTATGGCTACACCTTC. Encoded protein: CASSQSDYGYTF. The full variable domain, completed using reference TRBV3-1 and TRBJ1-2, is DTAVSQTPKYLVTQMGNDKSIKCEQNLGHDTMYWYKQDSKKFLKIMFSYNNKELIINETVPNRFSPKSPDKAHLNLHINSLELGDSAVYFCASSQSDYGYTFGSGTRLTVV.

This clonotype is a singleton in its sample. V and J are TRBV6-6 and TRBJ2-5, with unresolved D. Germline CDR1 reads MNHNY; CDR2 reads SVGAGI (reference sequence). The CDR3 consists of 12 residues. Trimming removed 0 bases at V and 6 bases at J, with 5 bases between. DNA of the CDR3: TGTGCCAGCAGTTACTCCTCGCAGACCCAGTACTTC. Amino acid sequence: CASSYSSQTQYF.

The chain recombines TRBV6-5 with TRBJ2-1; TRBD1 matches 8 bases. This CDR3 is built from 15 residues. With V trimmed by 5 bases and J by 2 bases, 5 bases remained unmatched. CDR1 is MNHEY and CDR2 is SVGAGI in the germline V gene. The CDR3, as DNA: TGTGCCAGCAGTCTCTGGACAGGGACCTACAATGAGCAGTTCTTC. Residues: CASSLWTGTYNEQFF.

The V call is TRBV21-1, the J call TRBJ2-1; TRBD1, the D gene given by the table, was not confirmed from the DNA. TRBV21-1 is marked as a pseudogene. This CDR3 spans 17 amino acids. The CDR3 DNA follows: TGTGCCAGCGCCGGCCCGCTAGGACAGGGGCGTTACAATGAGCAGTTCTTC. Its protein is CASAGPLGQGRYNEQFF.

The chain carries TRBV5-1 and TRBJ2-3; D assignment may be TRBD1 or TRBD2 (6 bases each). Germline assignment: CDR1 SGHRS and CDR2 YFSETQ. V was cut by 3 bases and J by 3 bases, with 17 bases left in between. The CDR3 is 16 amino acids. The CDR3 loop is CASSSGPKGGTDTQYF. The CDR3, as DNA: TGCGCCAGCAGCTCCGGGCCAAAAGGGGGGACAGATACGCAGTATTTT.

Regarding this clonotype: The junction shows a germline mismatch at one end, possibly a read error. The chain uses TRBV5-1 and TRBJ2-1; D not certain. Germline assignment: CDR1 SGHRS and CDR2 YFSETQ. The CDR3 loop spans 14 amino acids. The CDR3 bases are TGCGCCAGCAGTCCGGGCCTCCCCTACAATGAACAGTTCTTC. It encodes CASSPGLPYNEQFF. Looking up the rest from reference TRBV5-1 and TRBJ2-1 gives the full variable domain: KAGVTQTPRYLIKTRGQQVTLSCSPISGHRSVSWYQQTPGQGLQFLFEYFSETQRNKGNFPGRFSGRQFSNSRSEMNVSTLELGDSALYLCASSPGLPYNEQFFGPGTRLTVL.

The CDR3 spells CSARERGTSGRAGTQYF. The DNA of the CDR3 is TGCAGTGCTAGAGAGCGGGGAACTAGCGGGCGGGCAGGGACGCAGTATTTT. This chain connects TRBV20-1 to TRBJ2-3; 9 bases match TRBD2. CDR3 length: 17 residues. V shed 0 bases, J shed 9 bases, and the junction held 16 bases outside the gene matches. CDR1 DFQATT and CDR2 SNEGSKA come from the germline V gene (reference sequence).

The table lists this clonotype with a few counts. V usage is TRBV14 and J usage is TRBJ1-2; the D is unclear. The V gene's germline CDR1 is SGHDN and CDR2 FVKESK. The CDR3 runs to 15 residues. The V end was cut by 2 bases, the J end by 0 bases, with 10 bases between. The CDR3 sequence: CASSQLGRPNYGYTF. DNA of the CDR3: TGTGCCAGCAGCCAATTGGGGAGACCTAACTATGGCTACACCTTC.

Details on this clonotype: Its ends do not fully match the called genes, so a read error is possible. This rearrangement joins TRBV29-1 to TRBJ2-1; 14 nucleotides line up with TRBD2. Germline-derived CDR1 and CDR2 are SQVTM and ANQGSEA. CDR3 size: 14 residues. The CDR3 region is CGVGTSGGYNEQFF. CDR3 DNA: TGCGGCGTTGGGACTAGCGGGGGATACAATGAGCAGTTCTTC.